This entry features one TCR beta chain sequence. The antigen is undetermined. Original processing methods: Sequence data from immunoSEQ were junction-only and lacked quality scores; consequently, filtering differed. TCRdb's copy holds only in-frame clones and misses some; the assay was immunoSEQ multiplex PCR. That table furnishes V, J and clone size, whereas the DNA furnished D and trimming. The sample records about 2.4 million clones, around 90% being singletons. The data derive from a study of shared clonotypes between healthy human individuals. Background on the study: The donor group consisted of two women and three men, aged 18 to 49. Overall study results and limits: Sequencing depth was a factor that was expected to affect clonotype sharing among donors.

In germline, CDR1 is MNHNS, CDR2 SASEGT. Trimming cost V 1 base and J 9 bases, with 9 bases left between them. The CDR3 has 12 residues. The chain recombines TRBV6-1 with TRBJ1-1; D is undetermined. Input material: naive CD4+ T cells sorted from blood. Documented subset: CD45RA+ positively selected. The sequence came from a man between 18 and 29 years old in good health. DNA of the CDR3: TGTGCCAGCAGTGAAGGGGGAAGGAAAGCTTTCTTT. Its translation is CASSEGGRKAFF.